Described below is a single T cell receptor (beta chain) sequence and its context. Its specificity is not known. The V gene end was trimmed by 3 bases and the J gene end by 3 bases; junction bases not matched to a gene: 9. This CDR3 spans 17 amino acids. The germline V gene encodes CDR1 LNHDA and CDR2 SQIVND (reference sequence). The data belong to a study of CD4 T cells in relation to SARS-CoV-2 and coronaviruses. At the level of the study: ViraFEST: approximately 10-day antigen culture of PBMCs, then TCR beta CDR3 sequencing.

Sequencing used immunoSEQ multiplex PCR; TCRdb keeps in-frame clones, though not all of them. The repertoire includes about 25,000 clones, 75% of them detected once, and 13% sits in the top ten. CD4+ T cells from unexposed donors were obtained before the COVID-19 pandemic (2011-2018). Isolation of CD4+ T cells took place after approximately 10 days in culture. As cell numbers allowed, unexposed-donor CD4+ T cells faced SARS-CoV-2 S/N and four cold-coronavirus spikes. Cultures held two million PBMCs per well with approximately 10 IU/ml IL-2. Study-wide results and limits: Around two thirds of donors had memory CD4+ clonotypes crossrecognizing SARS-CoV-2 and common cold coronavirus spike.

The TCR originated in a human donor in good health. This chain links TRBV19 with TRBJ2-1; 9 nucleotides match TRBD1. The sequenced sample consisted of CD4+ T cells from PBMCs, cultured in vitro. The CDR3 loop is CASSMLRTGDDYNEQFF. DNA for the CDR3: TGTGCCAGTAGTATGCTCCGGACAGGGGATGACTACAATGAGCAGTTCTTC.